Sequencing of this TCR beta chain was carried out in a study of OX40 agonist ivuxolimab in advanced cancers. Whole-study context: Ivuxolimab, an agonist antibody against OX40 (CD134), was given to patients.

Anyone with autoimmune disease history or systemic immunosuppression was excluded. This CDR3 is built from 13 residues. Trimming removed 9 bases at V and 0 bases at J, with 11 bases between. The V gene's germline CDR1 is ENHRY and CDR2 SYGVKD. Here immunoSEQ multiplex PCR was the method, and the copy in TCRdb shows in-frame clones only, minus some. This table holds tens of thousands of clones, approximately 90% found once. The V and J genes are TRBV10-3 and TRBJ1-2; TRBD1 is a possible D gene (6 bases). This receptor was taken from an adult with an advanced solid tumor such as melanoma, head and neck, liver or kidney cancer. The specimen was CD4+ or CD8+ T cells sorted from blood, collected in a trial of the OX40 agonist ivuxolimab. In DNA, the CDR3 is TGTGCCATGGCGGACAGTTCTAACTATGGCTACACCTTC. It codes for CAMADSSNYGYTF.